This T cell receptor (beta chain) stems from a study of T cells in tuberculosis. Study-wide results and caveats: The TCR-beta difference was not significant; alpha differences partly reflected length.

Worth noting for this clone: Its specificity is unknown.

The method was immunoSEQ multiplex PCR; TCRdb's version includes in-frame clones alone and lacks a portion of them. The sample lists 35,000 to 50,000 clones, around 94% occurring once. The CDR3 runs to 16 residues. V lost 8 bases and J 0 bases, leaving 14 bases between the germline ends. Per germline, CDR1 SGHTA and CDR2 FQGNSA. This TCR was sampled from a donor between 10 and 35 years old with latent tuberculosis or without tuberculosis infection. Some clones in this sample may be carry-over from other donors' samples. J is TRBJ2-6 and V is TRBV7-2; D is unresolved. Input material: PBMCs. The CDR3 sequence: CASRRRKFSGANVLTF. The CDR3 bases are TGTGCCAGCCGTCGCAGGAAGTTCTCTGGGGCCAACGTCCTGACTTTC.